This T cell receptor beta chain was captured in a study of blood T cells in healthy people across ages. Comments on this clonotype: At one of its ends the junction is not consistent with the germline gene, which may arise from a read error.

For the second PCR, which ran for roughly 7 to 11 cycles, a sample-barcoded 5' primer and a J-beta primer mix were used. TCRdb used MiXCR to reprocess the 5' RACE reads, holding one entry per CDR3 protein. This table has around 1,500,000 distinct CDR3 sequences, 28% appearing once. The material sequenced was blood. The sequence was obtained from a young woman in good health.

The DNA of the CDR3 is TGCATCGTTGAGGGGTGGACTGAAGCTTTCTTT. It yields the protein CIVEGWTEAFF. This rearrangement joins TRBV29-1 to TRBJ1-1; tentative D call: TRBD1 (5 bases). Germline V lookup: CDR1 SQVTM, CDR2 ANQGSEA. The CDR3 is 11 residues long.